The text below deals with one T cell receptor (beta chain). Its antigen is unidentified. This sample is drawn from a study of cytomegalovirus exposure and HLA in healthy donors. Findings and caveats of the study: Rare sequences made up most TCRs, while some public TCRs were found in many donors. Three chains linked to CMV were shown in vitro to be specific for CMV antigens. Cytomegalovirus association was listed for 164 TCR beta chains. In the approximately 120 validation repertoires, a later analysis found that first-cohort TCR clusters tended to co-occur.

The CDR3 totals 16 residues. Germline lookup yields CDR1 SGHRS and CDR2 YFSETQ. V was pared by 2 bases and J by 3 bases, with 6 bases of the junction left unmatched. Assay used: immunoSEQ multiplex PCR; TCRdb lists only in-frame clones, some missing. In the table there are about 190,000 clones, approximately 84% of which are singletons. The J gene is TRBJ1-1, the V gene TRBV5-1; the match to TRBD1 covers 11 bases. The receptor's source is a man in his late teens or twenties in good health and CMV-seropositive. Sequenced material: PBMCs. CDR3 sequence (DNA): TGCGCCAGCAGCTTAACCCGGGACAGGGGGGACACTGAAGCTTTCTTT. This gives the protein CASSLTRDRGDTEAFF.